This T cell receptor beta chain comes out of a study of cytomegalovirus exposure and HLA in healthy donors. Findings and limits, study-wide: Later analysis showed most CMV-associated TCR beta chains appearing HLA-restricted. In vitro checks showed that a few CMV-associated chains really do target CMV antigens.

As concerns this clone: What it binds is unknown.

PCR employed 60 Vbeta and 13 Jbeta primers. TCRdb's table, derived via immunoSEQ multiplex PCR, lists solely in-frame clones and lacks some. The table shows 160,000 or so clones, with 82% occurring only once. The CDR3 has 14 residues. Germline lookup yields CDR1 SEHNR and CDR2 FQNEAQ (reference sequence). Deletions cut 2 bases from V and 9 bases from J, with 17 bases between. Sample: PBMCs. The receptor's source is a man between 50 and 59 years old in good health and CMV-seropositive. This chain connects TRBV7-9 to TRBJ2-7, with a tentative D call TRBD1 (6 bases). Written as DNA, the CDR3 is TGTGCCAGCAGCTTAACGGCAGGGGACAAGGGGCAGTACTTC. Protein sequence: CASSLTAGDKGQYF.